This T cell receptor (beta chain) derives from a study of cytomegalovirus exposure and HLA in healthy donors. Study-level findings and limits: In all likelihood, a cluster of highly shared sequence variants was a sequencing artifact. Association of 15,000 to 20,000 TCR beta sequences with HLA alleles was found at 0.05 false discovery rate in a later analysis. As a later analysis revealed, the rate of TCR association differed by HLA locus, with DRB1 most and HLA-C fewest.

This PCR relied on a set of 60 Vbeta primers and 13 Jbeta primers. The assay was immunoSEQ multiplex PCR, and TCRdb's table has in-frame clones only and misses some. The sample gives some 150,000 clones, 72% of which show up once; less than 5% is in the top ten. This clone turned up a few times. Its matching antigen is unknown. The germline V gene encodes CDR1 MNHEY and CDR2 SMNVEV (reference sequence). Trimming took off 4 bases at V and 3 bases at J, with 12 bases between the two ends. The CDR3 sequence is 14 residues long. Sequencing input: PBMCs. This clonotype was sampled from a man aged 50 or older in good health and CMV-seropositive. The V and J genes are TRBV27 and TRBJ2-5; D remains ambiguous. The chain's CDR3 is CASSSPQIKETQYF. The CDR3 nucleotides read TGTGCCAGCAGTTCCCCCCAGATCAAAGAGACCCAGTACTTC.